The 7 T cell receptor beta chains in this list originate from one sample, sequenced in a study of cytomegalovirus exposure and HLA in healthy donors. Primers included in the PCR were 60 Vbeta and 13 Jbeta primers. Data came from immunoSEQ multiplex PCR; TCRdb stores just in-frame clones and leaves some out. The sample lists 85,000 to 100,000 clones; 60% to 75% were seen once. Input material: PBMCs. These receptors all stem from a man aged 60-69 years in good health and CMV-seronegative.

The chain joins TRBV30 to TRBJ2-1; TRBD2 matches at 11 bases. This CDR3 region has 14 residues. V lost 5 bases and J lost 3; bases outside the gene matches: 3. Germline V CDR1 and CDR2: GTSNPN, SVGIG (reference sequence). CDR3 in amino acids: CAWSGTSGYNEQFF. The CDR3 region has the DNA TGTGCCTGGTCCGGGACTAGCGGCTACAATGAGCAGTTCTTC.

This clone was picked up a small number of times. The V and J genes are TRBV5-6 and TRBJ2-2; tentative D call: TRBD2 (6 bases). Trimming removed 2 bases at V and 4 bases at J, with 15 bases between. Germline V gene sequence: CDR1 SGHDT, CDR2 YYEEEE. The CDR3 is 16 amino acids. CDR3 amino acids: CASSLPGEPSTGELFF. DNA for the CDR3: TGTGCCAGCAGCTTACCGGGAGAGCCGAGCACCGGGGAGCTGTTTTTT. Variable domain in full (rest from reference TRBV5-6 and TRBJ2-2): DAGVTQSPTHLIKTRGQQVTLRCSPKSGHDTVSWYQQALGQGPQFIFQYYEEEERQRGNFPDRFSGHQFPNYSSELNVNALLLGDSALYLCASSLPGEPSTGELFFGEGSRLTVL.

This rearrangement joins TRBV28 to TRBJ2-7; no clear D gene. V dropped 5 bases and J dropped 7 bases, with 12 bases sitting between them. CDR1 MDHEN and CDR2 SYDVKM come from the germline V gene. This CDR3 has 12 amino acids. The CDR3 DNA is TGTGCCAGCAGTGACCCGAGGCGGGAGCAGTACTTC. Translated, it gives CASSDPRREQYF.

The CDR3 is CAISAGTSGRAREQFF. The DNA for the CDR3 is TGTGCCATCAGCGCCGGGACTAGCGGGAGGGCCAGGGAGCAGTTCTTC. This sequence joins TRBV10-3 and TRBJ2-1, with TRBD2 identical over 16 bases. The CDR3 runs to 16 residues. With 6 bases clipped from V and 10 bases from J, the junction kept 9 bases outside the gene matches. CDR1 is ENHRY and CDR2 is SYGVKD in the germline V gene.

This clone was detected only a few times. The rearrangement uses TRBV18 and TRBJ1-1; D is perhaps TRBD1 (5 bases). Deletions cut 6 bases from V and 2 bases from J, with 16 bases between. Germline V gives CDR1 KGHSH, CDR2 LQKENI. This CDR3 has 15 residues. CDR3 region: CASSPIRGDNTEAFF. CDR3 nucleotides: TGTGCCAGCTCGCCAATCCGGGGGGATAACACTGAAGCTTTCTTT.

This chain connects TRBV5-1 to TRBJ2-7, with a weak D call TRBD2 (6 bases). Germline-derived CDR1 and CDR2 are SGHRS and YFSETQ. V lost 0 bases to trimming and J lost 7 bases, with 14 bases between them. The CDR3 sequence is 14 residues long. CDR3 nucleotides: TGCGCCAGCAGCTTGGACCCGGGAGCTGGGGAGCAGTACTTC. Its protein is CASSLDPGAGEQYF.

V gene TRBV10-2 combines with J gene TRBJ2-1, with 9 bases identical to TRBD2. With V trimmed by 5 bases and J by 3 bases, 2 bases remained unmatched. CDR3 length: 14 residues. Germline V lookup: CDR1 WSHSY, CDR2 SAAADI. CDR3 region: CASSPSGNYNEQFF. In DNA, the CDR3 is TGCGCCAGCAGTCCTAGCGGGAACTACAATGAGCAGTTCTTC.